These 32 T cell receptor beta chains were all obtained from the same sample, sequenced in a study of blood T cell repertoires in COVID-19. Clones were read by immunoSEQ multiplex PCR, and TCRdb kept only the in-frame ones, dropping some. The table has over 120,000 clones, around 82% seen once. Sequenced: peripheral blood. The receptors originated from a woman aged 60-70 years with acute or convalescent COVID-19.

The table lists this clone with a few counts. V usage is TRBV28 and J usage is TRBJ1-1; 8 bases line up with TRBD1. CDR3 length equals 14 residues. Germline assignment: CDR1 MDHEN and CDR2 SYDVKM. V shed 5 bases, J shed 1 base, and the junction held 3 bases outside the gene matches. For the CDR3, the DNA is TGTGCCAGCAGTCGGACAGGGTGGAACACTGAAGCTTTCTTT. Translation: CASSRTGWNTEAFF.

The chain joins TRBV28 to TRBJ1-4; D is possibly TRBD1 (5 bases). The length of the CDR3 is 15 residues. Germline V CDR1 and CDR2: MDHEN, SYDVKM. Deletions cut 6 bases from V and 8 bases from J, with 19 bases between. The CDR3 DNA reads TGTGCCAGCAGCCGGGTCAGGGTTTTCCGGGAAAAACTGTTTTTT. It translates to CASSRVRVFREKLFF.

The CDR3 DNA follows: TGTGCCAGCAGTCGACAGGGACCAAACACCATATATTTT. This encodes CASSRQGPNTIYF. The J gene is TRBJ1-3, the V gene TRBV12-3 or TRBV12-4; 7 bases are shared with TRBD1. Trimming took 5 bases from V and 6 from J; bases not matched to a gene: 4. The CDR3 spans 13 residues.

The V gene is TRBV6-6, the J gene TRBJ1-2; 8 bases are shared with TRBD1. Germline V CDR1 and CDR2: MNHNY, SVGAGI (reference sequence). This CDR3 comprises 17 residues. V lost 5 bases, J lost 4 bases, and 15 bases stayed unmatched. The CDR3 loop is CASSLGTGGGLTYGYTF. As DNA, the CDR3 is TGTGCCAGCAGTCTAGGGACAGGAGGGGGGCTTACCTATGGCTACACCTTC.

V usage is TRBV28 and J usage is TRBJ1-3; D is undetermined. This CDR3 contains 14 residues. Germline V gene data show CDR1 as MDHEN and CDR2 as SYDVKM. Trimming took 5 bases from V and 11 from J, leaving 19 bases between them. This CDR3 reads CASSAPELRFPIYF. CDR3 DNA: TGTGCCAGCAGTGCCCCAGAGCTGAGGTTTCCCATATATTTT.

This sequence joins TRBV28 and TRBJ1-3; 8 nucleotides align to TRBD1. Looked up from germline, CDR1 is MDHEN and CDR2 is SYDVKM. This CDR3 is 15 amino acids long. Unmatched junction bases numbered 11, after V lost 5 bases and J lost 8 bases. This CDR3 reads CASSLPTGAGYTIYF. The DNA for the CDR3 is TGTGCCAGCAGTCTACCGACAGGGGCAGGGTACACCATATATTTT.

This chain joins TRBV19 and TRBJ1-2, with 10 nucleotides matching TRBD1. CDR1 is LNHDA and CDR2 is SQIVND in the germline V gene (reference sequence). CDR3 length equals 14 residues. J was trimmed by 3 bases and V by 11 bases; bases with no gene match: 9. This CDR3 reads CAGKTGTGDYGYTF. The DNA of the CDR3 is TGTGCCGGAAAAACCGGGACAGGGGACTATGGCTACACCTTC.

The rearrangement uses TRBV9 and TRBJ2-7; a weak D match, TRBD2 (6 bases). Germline assignment: CDR1 SGDLS and CDR2 YYNGEE. V lost 0 bases and J 0 bases, leaving 13 bases between the germline ends. This CDR3 has 16 amino acids. The chain's CDR3 is CASSVAVGGSSYEQYF. DNA of the CDR3: TGTGCCAGCAGCGTAGCTGTTGGGGGGAGCTCCTACGAGCAGTACTTC.

This clone was detected only a few times. This sequence joins TRBV28 and TRBJ1-4, with D possibly being TRBD1 (6 bases). This CDR3 has 13 residues. CDR1 is MDHEN, CDR2 SYDVKM, per germline. Trimming shortened V by 6 bases and J by 8 bases, and 13 bases separated the two germline ends. CDR3 residues: CASSFRGWEKLFF. The CDR3 DNA reads as TGTGCCAGCAGCTTCAGGGGTTGGGAAAAACTGTTTTTT.

This clone was picked up a small number of times. The chain carries TRBV7-3 and TRBJ1-2; TRBD1 matches 8 bases. Per germline, CDR1 SGHTA and CDR2 FQGTGA. CDR3 length: 15 amino acids. Germline trimming cut 5 bases from V and 2 bases from J; bases unmatched to any gene: 7. This CDR3 is CASSPQGGLNYGYTF. As DNA, the CDR3 is TGTGCCAGCAGCCCACAGGGGGGGTTGAACTATGGCTACACCTTC.

The chain couples TRBV4-1 to TRBJ1-2; D ambiguous. In germline, CDR1 is MGHRA, CDR2 YSYEKL. CDR3 length: 15 amino acids. V dropped 1 base and J dropped 8 bases, with 17 bases sitting between them. CDR3 sequence: CASSQGFGWPGGYTF. CDR3 DNA: TGCGCCAGCAGCCAAGGATTCGGCTGGCCCGGGGGCTACACCTTC.

The chain recombines TRBV7-9 with TRBJ1-4, with D possibly being TRBD1 (5 bases). This CDR3 is 16 amino acids long. V was pared by 5 bases and J by 2 bases, with 15 bases between. The germline CDR1 and CDR2 sequences are SEHNR and FQNEAQ (reference sequence). The CDR3 DNA sequence: TGTGCCAGCAGCCGCGACTGGGGGAGGACTAATGAAAAACTGTTTTTT. The encoded protein is CASSRDWGRTNEKLFF.

V usage is TRBV28 and J usage is TRBJ2-1, with 9 bases fitting TRBD1. V gave up 6 bases and J gave up 9 bases; unmatched junction bases: 9. CDR3 size: 14 residues. The germline V gene encodes CDR1 MDHEN and CDR2 SYDVKM. DNA for the CDR3: TGTGCCAGCAGGGGCGGGACAGGGTATGGTGAGCAGTTCTTC. This sequence encodes CASRGGTGYGEQFF.

A single count supports this clone. The J gene is TRBJ1-1, the V gene TRBV3-1 (or the pseudogene TRBV3-2), with D hard to call. The CDR3 is made up of 14 amino acids. Trimming removed 0 bases at V and 4 bases at J, with 9 bases between. From germline, CDR1 is LGHDT and CDR2 YNNKEL (reference sequence). CDR3: CASSQDLEGTEAFF. The DNA for the CDR3 is TGTGCCAGCAGCCAAGATCTTGAGGGCACTGAAGCTTTCTTT.

This sequence joins TRBV5-6 and TRBJ2-3; no definite D call. This CDR3 has 16 residues. The V end lost 0 bases, the J end lost 1 base, and 12 bases lay between the germline ends. From germline, CDR1 is SGHDT and CDR2 YYEEEE. The CDR3 reads CASSLVGKEGTDTQYF. The CDR3 DNA is TGTGCCAGCAGCTTGGTGGGTAAAGAGGGCACAGATACGCAGTATTTT.

The chain uses TRBV5-1 and TRBJ2-4, with D unresolved. Trimming took off 0 bases at V and 3 bases at J, with 16 bases between the two ends. Looked up from germline, CDR1 is SGHRS and CDR2 is YFSETQ. The CDR3 contains 17 residues. The CDR3 sequence: CASSLAPLDNNKNIQYF. The CDR3 bases are TGCGCCAGCAGCTTGGCCCCCTTAGACAACAACAAAAACATTCAGTACTTC.

CDR3 coding DNA: TGTGCCAGCTCACCGCTTTGGACTAGCGGGAGCAATGAGCAGTTCTTC. This gives the protein CASSPLWTSGSNEQFF. The chain combines TRBV18 with TRBJ2-1, with 13 bases that match TRBD2. Germline V gives CDR1 KGHSH, CDR2 LQKENI. The CDR3 length is 16 residues. V shed 3 bases and J 6 bases; nucleotides not matched to a gene: 5.

This chain links TRBV10-3 with TRBJ2-7, with 14 bases that match TRBD2. The CDR3 is 16 residues long. CDR1 is ENHRY, CDR2 SYGVKD, per germline. V gave up 6 bases and J gave up 1 base; unmatched junction bases: 5. The CDR3 region is CAISPGLAGGSYEQYF. CDR3 DNA: TGTGCCATCAGCCCCGGACTAGCGGGAGGTTCCTACGAGCAGTACTTC.

The CDR3 region is CASSPRTRGAFF. The CDR3 nucleotides read TGTGCCAGCAGCCCCCGGACTCGGGGAGCTTTCTTT. This sequence joins TRBV5-8 and TRBJ1-1; no clear D. The CDR3 spans 12 residues. Trimming cost V 4 bases and J 10 bases, with 14 bases left between them. The germline CDR1 and CDR2 sequences are SGHTS and YDEGEE.

V gene TRBV3-1 (or the pseudogene TRBV3-2) combines with J gene TRBJ2-1; the D gene is possibly TRBD2 (5 bases). Germline loops: CDR1 LGHDT, CDR2 YNNKEL (reference sequence). V was clipped by 3 bases and J by 5 bases, with 11 bases between them. The CDR3 is 14 residues long. The CDR3 region is CASSHQLTNNEQFF. The CDR3 nucleotides are TGTGCCAGCAGCCACCAGCTGACTAACAATGAGCAGTTCTTC.

The V and J genes are TRBV6-6 and TRBJ2-5; no definite D call. V was shortened by 2 bases and J by 2 bases, with 6 bases between the two germline ends. Germline V lookup: CDR1 MNHNY, CDR2 SVGAGI (reference sequence). This CDR3 region has 13 residues. This CDR3 reads CASSYNLQETQYF. Written as DNA, the CDR3 is TGTGCCAGCAGTTACAATCTACAAGAGACCCAGTACTTC.

The rearrangement links TRBV4-3 to TRBJ1-2, with D unresolved. CDR3 size: 12 residues. Germline loops: CDR1 LGHNA, CDR2 YSLEER. Trimming took off 1 base at V and 4 bases at J, with 4 bases between the two ends. DNA for the CDR3: TGCGCCAGCAGCCAAGGGGCCTATGGCTACACCTTC. Protein sequence: CASSQGAYGYTF.

V and J are TRBV28 and TRBJ2-7; 10 bases map to TRBD2. Germline loops: CDR1 MDHEN, CDR2 SYDVKM. The CDR3 sequence is 14 residues long. The V and J ends lost 3 bases and 5 bases, in that order; junction bases with no gene match: 4. CDR3: CASSFALAGNEQYF. CDR3 sequence (DNA): TGTGCCAGCAGTTTTGCACTAGCGGGAAACGAGCAGTACTTC.

The V gene is TRBV2, the J gene TRBJ1-5; D possibly corresponds to TRBD1 (6 bases). The length of the CDR3 is 15 residues. V gave up 1 base and J gave up 1 base, with 8 bases separating them. Germline CDR1 is SNHLY and CDR2 is FYNNEI. The CDR3 DNA sequence: TGTGCCAGCAGTGAAGAGGGGGTGAGCAATCAGCCCCAGCATTTT. Encoded protein: CASSEEGVSNQPQHF.

The chain is built from TRBV4-2 and TRBJ1-1; D gene ambiguous. This CDR3 is 15 amino acids long. Trimming shortened V by 4 bases and J by 0 bases, and 12 bases separated the two germline ends. CDR1 is LGHNA and CDR2 is YNFKEQ in the germline V gene. Written as DNA, the CDR3 is TGTGCCAGCAGCCTCGAGGGCGACATGAACACTGAAGCTTTCTTT. It encodes CASSLEGDMNTEAFF.

J is TRBJ2-6 and V is TRBV2, with D possibly TRBD1 on 5 matching bases. This CDR3 is 16 amino acids long. Trimming cost V 2 bases and J 2 bases, with 10 bases left between them. The germline V gene encodes CDR1 SNHLY and CDR2 FYNNEI. DNA of the CDR3: TGTGCCAGCAGTGAACAGGGTTCCGCTGGGGCCAACGTCCTGACTTTC. Encoded protein: CASSEQGSAGANVLTF.

This clone was detected a few times. J is TRBJ1-6 and V is TRBV27; D is unresolved. This CDR3 has 16 amino acids. Germline V CDR1 and CDR2: MNHEY, SMNVEV (reference sequence). The ends were cut back, 5 bases at V and 0 bases at J, with 11 bases in the middle. CDR3 amino acids: CASSILPSSYNSPLHF. CDR3 nucleotides: TGTGCCAGCAGTATTCTCCCGAGCTCCTATAATTCACCCCTCCACTTT.

This clone was seen a single time. The rearrangement joins TRBV27 to TRBJ1-1, with a tentative D call TRBD1 (6 bases). V was cut by 8 bases and J by 7 bases, with 17 bases left in between. CDR1 is MNHEY, CDR2 SMNVEV, per germline (reference sequence). This CDR3 has 13 residues. CDR3 in DNA: TGTGCCAGCGTTTCCGGGGGGGCGAATGAAGCTTTCTTT. The encoded protein is CASVSGGANEAFF.

V and J are TRBV27 and TRBJ1-2; D possibly corresponds to TRBD1 (5 bases). Between the trimmed V and J ends, which lost 5 bases and 8 bases, there was a span of 27 bases. Germline V gene data show CDR1 as MNHEY and CDR2 as SMNVEV (reference sequence). CDR3 length equals 17 residues. CDR3 protein: CASSPLPAGPKREGYTF. CDR3 coding DNA: TGTGCCAGCAGTCCCCTACCCGCGGGGCCGAAGAGGGAAGGCTACACCTTC.

The chain combines TRBV24-1 with TRBJ2-7, with a tentative D call TRBD2 (5 bases). Germline V CDR1 and CDR2: KGHDR, SFDVKD. V dropped 7 bases and J dropped 5 bases, with 14 bases sitting between them. The CDR3 runs to 13 residues. CDR3: CATRPGSGDEQYF. The CDR3 region has the DNA TGTGCCACCAGACCCGGGTCCGGGGACGAGCAGTACTTC.

This chain uses TRBV12-3 or TRBV12-4 with TRBJ2-5; 8 bases agree with TRBD1. Germline trimming cut 3 bases from V and 5 bases from J; bases unmatched to any gene: 2. The CDR3 sequence is 13 residues long. The CDR3 region is CASSFGDRETQYF. In DNA, the CDR3 is TGTGCCAGCAGTTTCGGGGACAGGGAGACCCAGTACTTC.

The CDR3 coding sequence is TGTGCCAGCAGTTTAGGCCCCGCGGGGCGGGGCTACGAGCAGTACTTC. Its translation: CASSLGPAGRGYEQYF. This rearrangement joins TRBV28 to TRBJ2-7, with D possibly matching TRBD2 (6 bases). Germline CDR1 MDHEN, CDR2 SYDVKM. The CDR3 length is 16 residues. Trimming removed 2 bases at V and 3 bases at J, with 17 bases between.